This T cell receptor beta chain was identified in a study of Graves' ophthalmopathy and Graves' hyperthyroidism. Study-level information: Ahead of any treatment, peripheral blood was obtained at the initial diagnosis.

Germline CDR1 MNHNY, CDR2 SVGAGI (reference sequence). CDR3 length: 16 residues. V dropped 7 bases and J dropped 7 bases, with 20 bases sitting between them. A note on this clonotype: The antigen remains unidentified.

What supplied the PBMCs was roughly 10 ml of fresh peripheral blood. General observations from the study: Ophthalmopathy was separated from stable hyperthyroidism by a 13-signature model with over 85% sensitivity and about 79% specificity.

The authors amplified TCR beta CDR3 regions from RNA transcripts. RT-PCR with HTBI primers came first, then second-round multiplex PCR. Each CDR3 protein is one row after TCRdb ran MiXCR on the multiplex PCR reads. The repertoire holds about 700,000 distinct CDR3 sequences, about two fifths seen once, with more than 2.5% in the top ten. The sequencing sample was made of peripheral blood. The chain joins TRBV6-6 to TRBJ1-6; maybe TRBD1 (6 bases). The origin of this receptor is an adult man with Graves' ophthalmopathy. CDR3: CASTDGQGTPNSPLHF. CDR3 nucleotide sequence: TGTGCCAGCACCGACGGGCAGGGGACTCCAAATTCACCCCTCCACTTT.